The T cell receptor beta chain described here comes from a study of shared clonotypes between healthy human individuals. CD4+ cells yielded CD45RA+ naive and CD45RA-negative memory subsets. Assay: immunoSEQ multiplex PCR; the TCRdb copy retains only in-frame clones and omits some. Among about 340,000 clones, more than 60% were seen once, and the ten largest hold about 9.4%. This CDR3 is 15 amino acids long. Germline V gene lookup returns CDR1 GTSNPN and CDR2 SVGIG (reference sequence). Trimming removed 2 bases from V and 4 bases from J, with 17 bases in between. The TCR originated in a young man in good health. This chain uses TRBV30 with TRBJ1-2, with D uncertain. Input material: memory CD4+ T cells sorted from blood. The subset denotes: CD45RA-negative fraction. The CDR3 is CAWSPRIGRSYGYTF. Here the CDR3 DNA reads TGTGCCTGGAGTCCCCGGATAGGTCGATCCTATGGCTACACCTTC.